The 29 T cell receptor beta chains in this list originate from one sample, sequenced in a study of Ad26.COV2.S vaccination and SARS-CoV-2 variants. The table came from immunoSEQ multiplex PCR; TCRdb's copy has only in-frame clones and leaves some out. The sample lists 290,000 or so clones; around 87% were seen once. The treatment here: 15 to 20 received Ad26.COV2.S at low or high dose, single or two shots; 5 received placebo; per-sample allocation not given. All samples were drawn on day 63, counting from the first vaccine or placebo injection. This specimen consisted of peripheral blood, obtained in a trial of Ad26.COV2.S vaccine versus placebo. The receptors here all came from a person aged 18-65 years who received the Ad26.COV2.S COVID-19 vaccine or a placebo.

The chain links TRBV5-5 to TRBJ2-5; 10 bases fit TRBD2. Trimming cost V 1 base and J 5 bases; bases outside gene matches: 8. The CDR3 consists of 16 residues. Germline V gene data show CDR1 as SGHKS and CDR2 as YYEKEE (reference sequence). In DNA, the CDR3 is TGTGCCAGCAGCTTGTATGGTAGCGGGGGGCGGGAGACCCAGTACTTC. Translation gives CASSLYGSGGRETQYF.

The rearrangement links TRBV15 to TRBJ2-1; no clear D. Germline V gene data show CDR1 as LNHNV and CDR2 as YYDKDF (reference sequence). The CDR3 length is 14 residues. The ends were cut back, 0 bases at V and 2 bases at J, with 5 bases in the middle. CDR3 loop: CATSRDRAYNEQFF. The CDR3 DNA is TGTGCCACCAGCAGAGACCGAGCCTACAATGAGCAGTTCTTC.

This clone appeared a single time. The chain joins TRBV24-1 to TRBJ2-7, with D perhaps assigned TRBD1 or TRBD2 (5 bases each). This CDR3 contains 14 residues. Per germline, CDR1 KGHDR and CDR2 SFDVKD. V lost 7 bases and J 4 bases, leaving 16 bases between the germline ends. The CDR3 region has the DNA TGTGCCACCAGACTGCCGGGACGGAGTTACGAGCAGTACTTC. Encoded protein: CATRLPGRSYEQYF.

The rearrangement links TRBV27 to TRBJ2-5; D gene unclear. The CDR3 consists of 13 residues. Deletions cut 3 bases from V and 2 bases from J, with 7 bases between. Germline V gives CDR1 MNHEY, CDR2 SMNVEV (reference sequence). The CDR3 loop reads CASSFTEQETQYF. Here the CDR3 DNA reads TGTGCCAGCAGTTTCACAGAACAAGAGACCCAGTACTTC.

V and J are TRBV19 and TRBJ1-6, with D possibly being TRBD1 (5 bases). The CDR3 covers 14 residues. Trimming pared 4 bases from V and 7 bases from J, leaving 11 bases between. Germline V gives CDR1 LNHDA, CDR2 SQIVND (reference sequence). In nucleotides, the CDR3 is TGTGCCAGTAGTACGGGACTGCAAAATTCACCCCTCCACTTT. Amino acids: CASSTGLQNSPLHF.

About this clone: In the same sample, other DNA sequences code for this CDR3. V is TRBV3-1 (or the pseudogene TRBV3-2) and J is TRBJ2-2; D may be TRBD2 (6 bases). Trimming took off 1 base at V and 5 bases at J, with 8 bases between the two ends. Looked up from germline, CDR1 is LGHDT and CDR2 is YNNKEL (reference sequence). The length of the CDR3 is 14 residues. The CDR3 loop reads CASSQGGGTGELFF. The CDR3 nucleotides are TGTGCCAGCAGCCAAGGGGGAGGTACCGGGGAGCTGTTTTTT.

V is TRBV6-5 and J is TRBJ1-5; perhaps TRBD1 as D (5 bases). This CDR3 has 14 residues. Germline CDR1 reads MNHEY; CDR2 reads SVGAGI. V lost 6 bases and J lost 10, with 19 bases in between. The DNA for the CDR3 is TGTGCCAGCAGCTCCCGAGAAGGGAGGGGACCCCAGCATTTT. Residues: CASSSREGRGPQHF.

This clone is a singleton in its sample. J is TRBJ1-5 and V is TRBV5-6; 8 positions agree with TRBD1. Trimming at V came to 1 base and at J to 1 base, leaving 4 bases not matched to a gene. CDR3 length equals 16 residues. Germline CDR1 is SGHDT and CDR2 is YYEEEE. As DNA, the CDR3 is TGTGCCAGCAGCTTGTCTCAGGGGGCGAGCAATCAGCCCCAGCATTTT. This encodes CASSLSQGASNQPQHF.

This clone was counted between two and nine times. This chain uses TRBV10-1 with TRBJ1-2; 7 positions agree with TRBD1. The V gene end was trimmed by 2 bases and the J gene end by 6 bases; junction bases not matched to a gene: 0. Germline V gives CDR1 WNHNN, CDR2 SYGVQD (reference sequence). CDR3 length: 12 residues. CDR3 loop: CASSETGDGYTF. As DNA, the CDR3 is TGCGCCAGCAGTGAGACAGGGGATGGCTACACCTTC.

The chain couples TRBV6-6 to TRBJ2-3, with D perhaps TRBD2 (7 bases). V was shortened by 7 bases and J by 5 bases, with 22 bases between the two germline ends. From germline, CDR1 is MNHNY and CDR2 SVGAGI (reference sequence). The CDR3 is 16 amino acids. DNA of the CDR3: TGTGCCAGCACAAGAACACCCGGGGGGCAGGGAGATACGCAGTATTTT. It encodes CASTRTPGGQGDTQYF.

J is TRBJ2-3 and V is TRBV5-4; D unresolved. CDR1 is SGHNT and CDR2 is YYREEE in the germline V gene (reference sequence). The CDR3 is made up of 15 amino acids. V shed 1 base and J shed 0 bases, with 9 bases lying between them. This CDR3 is CASSLRDLSTDTQYF. The CDR3 DNA sequence: TGTGCCAGCAGCTTGCGCGATCTTAGCACAGATACGCAGTATTTT.

This clone has just one count. The chain recombines TRBV18 with TRBJ1-2, with D possibly being TRBD1 (6 bases). Germline CDR1 is KGHSH and CDR2 is LQKENI. V lost 2 bases to trimming and J lost 8 bases, with 15 bases between them. The length of the CDR3 is 14 residues. This chain's CDR3 is CASSPYRDRRGYTF. In nucleotides, the CDR3 is TGTGCCAGCTCACCATACAGGGATAGACGAGGCTACACCTTC.

V gene TRBV5-1 combines with J gene TRBJ1-4; D perhaps matches TRBD1 (5 bases). Germline values: CDR1 SGHRS, CDR2 YFSETQ. Deletions cut 4 bases from V and 4 bases from J, with 20 bases between. This CDR3 comprises 17 residues. CDR3 protein: CASSNIGEPGLNEKLFF. The CDR3 bases are TGCGCCAGCAGCAACATCGGGGAACCAGGGCTTAATGAAAAACTGTTTTTT.

The V and J genes are TRBV15 and TRBJ1-2, with 8 bases fitting TRBD1. The CDR3 contains 15 residues. The germline CDR1 and CDR2 sequences are LNHNV and YYDKDF (reference sequence). V lost 1 base and J lost 8; bases outside the gene matches: 9. The CDR3 protein is CATSRASTRGQGYTF. Here the CDR3 DNA reads TGTGCCACCAGCAGAGCCTCCACCAGGGGGCAAGGCTACACCTTC.

This rearrangement joins TRBV6-5 to TRBJ1-2; a weak D match, TRBD1 (5 bases). The CDR3 loop spans 14 amino acids. Germline V gene lookup returns CDR1 MNHEY and CDR2 SVGAGI. With 4 bases removed from V and 4 bases from J, the gap between germline ends came to 13 bases. CDR3 in amino acids: CASSSRDGRYGYTF. CDR3 nucleotides: TGTGCCAGCAGTTCGAGGGACGGACGCTATGGCTACACCTTC.

The CDR3 loop reads CASSPVGTGHTGELFF. CDR3 sequence (DNA): TGTGCCAGCAGCCCCGTAGGGACAGGACACACCGGGGAGCTGTTTTTT. This chain connects TRBV7-8 to TRBJ2-2, with TRBD1 matching 8 bases. The length of the CDR3 is 16 residues. Germline V gene data show CDR1 as SGHVS and CDR2 as FQNEAQ. Trimming at V came to 5 bases and at J to 3 bases, leaving 8 bases not matched to a gene.

The chain recombines TRBV19 with TRBJ1-1; 7 bases agree with TRBD1. The CDR3 has 12 amino acids. The germline V gene encodes CDR1 LNHDA and CDR2 SQIVND (reference sequence). V lost 10 bases to trimming and J lost 5 bases; unmatched junction nucleotides: 7. In DNA form, the CDR3 reads TGTGCCAAAACAGGGGAACTGACTGAAGCTTTCTTT. This encodes CAKTGELTEAFF.

The chain carries TRBV30 and TRBJ1-1; 8 positions match TRBD1. CDR3 length equals 12 residues. Germline CDR1 and CDR2: GTSNPN and SVGIG (reference sequence). V lost 2 bases, J lost 11 bases, and 7 bases stayed unmatched. CDR3 DNA: TGTGCCTGGAGTTCGACAGGGGTTGCCGCTTTCTTT. It yields the protein CAWSSTGVAAFF. Supplemented by reference TRBV30 and TRBJ1-1, the full variable domain reads SQTIHQWPATLVQPVGSPLSLECTVEGTSNPNLYWYRQAAGRGLQLLFYSVGIGQISSEVPQNLSASRPQDRQFILSSKKLLLSDSGFYLCAWSSTGVAAFFGQGTRLTVV.

For this clone: The same CDR3 is also encoded by other DNA sequences in this sample. This chain joins TRBV10-1 and TRBJ2-5; tentative D call: TRBD2 (6 bases). Germline CDR1 reads WNHNN; CDR2 reads SYGVQD (reference sequence). This CDR3 region has 14 residues. The germline V and J ends were trimmed by 0 bases and 2 bases, with 7 bases remaining between them. CDR3 protein: CASSESGGQETQYF. Here the CDR3 DNA reads TGCGCCAGCAGTGAGTCCGGGGGACAAGAGACCCAGTACTTC.

The V call is TRBV5-1, the J call TRBJ2-5; possibly TRBD2 for D (6 bases). CDR3 length equals 14 residues. V lost 2 bases, J lost 5 bases, and 13 bases lay in between. Germline loops: CDR1 SGHRS, CDR2 YFSETQ. Here the CDR3 reads CASSFLGGAETQYF. CDR3 DNA: TGCGCCAGCAGCTTTCTGGGAGGTGCGGAGACCCAGTACTTC. Supplemented by reference TRBV5-1 and TRBJ2-5, the full variable domain reads KAGVTQTPRYLIKTRGQQVTLSCSPISGHRSVSWYQQTPGQGLQFLFEYFSETQRNKGNFPGRFSGRQFSNSRSEMNVSTLELGDSALYLCASSFLGGAETQYFGPGTRLLVL.

This chain joins TRBV2 and TRBJ2-4, with D tentatively TRBD1 or TRBD2 (5 bases each). Germline V gives CDR1 SNHLY, CDR2 FYNNEI. Trimming took off 2 bases at V and 0 bases at J, with 11 bases between the two ends. The CDR3 is 16 amino acids. CDR3 sequence (DNA): TGTGCCAGCAGTGAAAGGGGCGGGTTAGCCAAAAACATTCAGTACTTC. Translating it yields CASSERGGLAKNIQYF.

The CDR3 bases are TGCGCCAGCAGCTTGTCGGACAGTTTGAACACCGGGGAGCTGTTTTTT. This encodes CASSLSDSLNTGELFF. The chain has TRBV5-1 and TRBJ2-2; D might be TRBD1 (6 bases). This CDR3 comprises 16 residues. CDR1 and CDR2 from the germline V gene are SGHRS and YFSETQ. V was cut by 1 base and J by 1 base, with 11 bases left in between.

The chain carries TRBV11-2 and TRBJ2-7; TRBD1 matches at 8 bases. J lost 0 bases, V lost 5 bases, and 15 bases had no gene match. The CDR3 is made up of 18 amino acids. The germline V gene encodes CDR1 SGHAT and CDR2 FQNNGV. The CDR3 nucleotides are TGTGCCAGCAGCCCTCAGACAGGGGTCATCAGGAGCTCCTACGAGCAGTACTTC. Protein product: CASSPQTGVIRSSYEQYF.

This rearrangement joins TRBV30 to TRBJ2-5, with TRBD1 as a possible D gene (5 bases). The V gene lost 2 bases and the J gene lost 7 bases, with 14 bases spanning the gap. Germline CDR1 and CDR2: GTSNPN and SVGIG (reference sequence). The CDR3 totals 13 residues. CDR3 in amino acids: CAWSPTAQGTQYF. CDR3 DNA sequence: TGTGCCTGGAGTCCGACCGCTCAGGGGACCCAGTACTTC.

V is TRBV9 and J is TRBJ1-2; D remains unclear. The CDR3 covers 14 residues. V was shortened by 0 bases and J by 5 bases, with 11 bases between the two germline ends. CDR1 and CDR2 (germline): SGDLS, YYNGEE. The CDR3 region is CASSVGARNYGYTF. The DNA for the CDR3 is TGTGCCAGCAGCGTAGGGGCCAGGAATTATGGCTACACCTTC.

The chain carries TRBV2 and TRBJ2-5; D possibly corresponds to TRBD2 (7 bases). V shed 7 bases and J shed 4 bases, with 16 bases lying between them. CDR1 is SNHLY and CDR2 is FYNNEI in the germline V gene. CDR3 length: 14 amino acids. For the CDR3, the DNA is TGTGCCAGCACCGAGGGGGGGAATACAGAGACCCAGTACTTC. Its translation is CASTEGGNTETQYF.

This chain joins TRBV18 and TRBJ2-3; a weak D match, TRBD2 (6 bases). Trimming left V 3 bases short and J 0 bases short, with 13 bases between. This CDR3 region has 16 residues. CDR1 is KGHSH and CDR2 is LQKENI in the germline V gene. As DNA, the CDR3 is TGTGCCAGCTCACCGAGGAGGGTCCCTAGCACAGATACGCAGTATTTT. Protein: CASSPRRVPSTDTQYF.

The gene calls are TRBV4-3 and TRBJ2-3, with 14 bases lining up with TRBD2. The CDR3 is 17 residues long. Losses at the gene ends were 4 bases for V and 6 bases for J; bases not matched to a gene: 9. CDR1 LGHNA and CDR2 YSLEER come from the germline V gene. As DNA, the CDR3 is TGCGCCAGCAGCCCAGGACTAGCGGGGGGTTTCTTGGATACGCAGTATTTT. The encoded protein is CASSPGLAGGFLDTQYF.

V usage is TRBV5-1 and J usage is TRBJ1-1; D might be TRBD1 (6 bases). Per germline, CDR1 SGHRS and CDR2 YFSETQ. V was pared by 4 bases and J by 0 bases, with 19 bases between. This CDR3 region has 17 residues. The DNA for the CDR3 is TGCGCCAGCAGCCCGAGCTCGGGGGCAGGGTTGAACACTGAAGCTTTCTTT. This translates into CASSPSSGAGLNTEAFF.